The 18 T cell receptor beta chains given below trace back to one sample, sequenced in a study of vaccination effects on CD4 cells after COVID-19. Sequencing used immunoSEQ multiplex PCR; TCRdb keeps in-frame clones, though not all of them. The table has 77,000 or so clones, around 81% seen once; the top ten hold about 11%. The antigens for these receptors are not known. ViraFEST expansion of antigen-specific CD4+ T cells with viral peptide pools preceded sequencing. Investigators separated out CD4+ T cells once around 9 days of culture had passed. Vaccinated participants had no history of SARS-CoV-2 infection and tested negative for nucleocapsid antibodies. The specimen comprised CD4+ T cells from PBMCs cultured with SARS-CoV-2 spike peptides, sampled before COVID-19 vaccination. The receptors were sampled from a human donor who received a COVID-19 vaccine.

Only a few counts were recorded for this clone. The chain's CDR3 is CASSPLTGTQYF. Written as DNA, the CDR3 is TGTGCCAGCAGCCCCCTTACGGGGACCCAGTACTTC. V gene TRBV14 combines with J gene TRBJ2-5; no definite D call. The CDR3 consists of 12 residues. Germline loops: CDR1 SGHDN, CDR2 FVKESK. With 4 bases removed from V and 7 bases from J, the gap between germline ends came to 10 bases.

The J gene is TRBJ2-5, the V gene TRBV10-2, with D perhaps matching TRBD1 or TRBD2 (5 bases each). The germline V gene has CDR1 WSHSY and CDR2 SAAADI. This CDR3 spans 12 amino acids. V was cut by 8 bases and J by 5 bases, with 12 bases left in between. The CDR3 DNA reads TGCGCCAGCCGGCCGGGACCGGAGACCCAGTACTTC. Its translation is CASRPGPETQYF.

The V gene is TRBV19, the J gene TRBJ2-4; 7 positions agree with TRBD2. The CDR3 sequence is 16 residues long. V lost 0 bases, J lost 2 bases, and 4 bases stayed unmatched. The germline V gene has CDR1 LNHDA and CDR2 SQIVND (reference sequence). The CDR3 here is CASSIDGGVTKNIQYF. CDR3 coding DNA: TGTGCCAGTAGTATAGATGGGGGGGTCACCAAAAACATTCAGTACTTC.

The V gene is TRBV5-6, the J gene TRBJ2-7, with a weak D call TRBD2 (5 bases). The V end was cut by 2 bases, the J end by 2 bases, with 14 bases between. The CDR3 consists of 15 residues. Germline values: CDR1 SGHDT, CDR2 YYEEEE. CDR3 protein: CASSLKAVRTYEQYV. The CDR3 DNA is TGTGCCAGCAGCTTAAAAGCGGTAAGGACCTACGAGCAGTACGTC.

The chain joins TRBV7-9 to TRBJ2-7; D unclear. The CDR3 is made up of 11 amino acids. Germline CDR1 is SEHNR and CDR2 is FQNEAQ (reference sequence). V lost 5 bases and J lost 6, with 8 bases in between. CDR3 residues: CASSPLSEQYV. CDR3 in DNA: TGTGCCAGCAGCCCCCTCTCCGAGCAGTACGTC.

This clone occurred a few times. The chain uses TRBV6-1 and TRBJ1-5; no definite D call. Germline V CDR1 and CDR2: MNHNS, SASEGT. The V end lost 7 bases, the J end lost 1 base, and 8 bases lay between the germline ends. The CDR3 consists of 13 residues. The DNA for the CDR3 is TGTGCCAGCACCACTCTAAGCAATCAGCCCCAGCATTTT. This encodes CASTTLSNQPQHF.

The chain uses TRBV18 and TRBJ1-1; the D is unclear. The CDR3 has 15 amino acids. Germline V gives CDR1 KGHSH, CDR2 LQKENI. Trimming took off 3 bases at V and 7 bases at J, with 18 bases between the two ends. This CDR3 reads CASSPVGFAQVEAFF. The CDR3 bases are TGTGCCAGCTCACCGGTTGGGTTTGCGCAAGTTGAAGCTTTCTTT.

This clone was observed a handful of times. The CDR3 sequence: CASSLQGRTEAFF. The CDR3, as DNA: TGTGCCAGCAGCCTGCAGGGTAGAACTGAAGCTTTCTTT. The chain combines TRBV7-3 with TRBJ1-1, with TRBD1 as a possible D gene (5 bases). The germline V gene encodes CDR1 SGHTA and CDR2 FQGTGA. V was trimmed by 5 bases and J by 5 bases, leaving 12 bases between them. The CDR3 has 13 amino acids.

The chain has TRBV28 and TRBJ1-2; TRBD1 agrees at 9 bases. Germline V gives CDR1 MDHEN, CDR2 SYDVKM. CDR3 length: 16 amino acids. The junction had 14 bases not matched to a gene; V was cut back by 5 bases and J by 7 bases. The CDR3 protein is CASSIDGQGTFGGYTF. CDR3 sequence (DNA): TGTGCCAGCAGTATAGACGGACAGGGGACTTTTGGTGGCTACACCTTC.

DNA of the CDR3: TGCAGTGCTAGTCGGCCTGACAATGAGCAGTTCTTC. Translated: CSASRPDNEQFF. The chain links TRBV20-1 to TRBJ2-1; D not resolved. Trimming stripped 3 bases from V and 5 bases from J, with 8 bases between. The CDR3 is 12 amino acids. From germline, CDR1 is DFQATT and CDR2 SNEGSKA (reference sequence).

The chain has TRBV3-1 (or the pseudogene TRBV3-2) and TRBJ1-6; tentative D call: TRBD1 (6 bases). The CDR3 loop spans 15 amino acids. Germline-derived CDR1 and CDR2 are LGHDT and YNNKEL (reference sequence). Trimming removed 5 bases at V and 10 bases at J, with 18 bases between. CDR3: CASSTYRDKGSPLHF. The CDR3 bases are TGTGCCAGCAGCACTTACCGGGACAAAGGGTCACCCCTCCACTTT.

The V gene is TRBV13, the J gene TRBJ2-3; no clear D. CDR1 is PRHDT and CDR2 is FYEKMQ in the germline V gene (reference sequence). With 5 bases removed from V and 0 bases from J, the gap between germline ends came to 6 bases. The CDR3 runs to 13 residues. CDR3: CASSRDSTDTQYF. The CDR3 region has the DNA TGTGCCAGCAGCCGAGACAGCACAGATACGCAGTATTTT. The variable domain in full, with the rest retrieved from reference TRBV13 and TRBJ2-3, is AAGVIQSPRHLIKEKRETATLKCYPIPRHDTVYWYQQGPGQDPQFLISFYEKMQSDKGSIPDRFSAQQFSDYHSELNMSSLELGDSALYFCASSRDSTDTQYFGPGTRLTVL.

V is TRBV5-1 and J is TRBJ2-4; 10 nucleotides agree with TRBD1. Germline V gene data show CDR1 as SGHRS and CDR2 as YFSETQ. The CDR3 is 17 residues long. Unmatched junction bases numbered 5, after V lost 1 base and J lost 1 base. CDR3 in DNA: TGCGCCAGCAGCTTGCAAGGACAGGGGGTTGCCAAAAACATTCAGTACTTC. It encodes CASSLQGQGVAKNIQYF.

The gene calls are TRBV6-5 and TRBJ2-3; D uncertain. This CDR3 has 14 amino acids. In germline, CDR1 is MNHEY, CDR2 SVGAGI. Trimming cost V 2 bases and J 1 base, with 7 bases left between them. The CDR3 coding sequence is TGTGCCAGCAGTTACATAAGGGGCACAGATACGCAGTATTTT. Translating gives CASSYIRGTDTQYF.

This chain joins TRBV12-5 and TRBJ2-7; either TRBD1 or TRBD2 may supply D (6 bases each). Germline V gene sequence: CDR1 LGHNT, CDR2 FRNRAP. The CDR3 covers 16 residues. V lost 1 base and J 3 bases, leaving 16 bases between the germline ends. The DNA for the CDR3 is TGTGCTAGTGGTTTGGAAGTTCCCGGGGGCGACTACGAGCAGTACGTC. Translation: CASGLEVPGGDYEQYV.

The count of this clone is one. Compared with germline, one end of the junction differs, possibly owing to a read error. V and J are TRBV5-1 and TRBJ1-2; D not resolved. The CDR3 has 15 residues. The germline V gene has CDR1 SGHRS and CDR2 YFSETQ. CDR3 loop: CASSLTTPANYDYTF. The CDR3 nucleotides are TGCGCCAGCAGCCTCACAACACCGGCTAACTATGACTACACCTTC.

The chain is built from TRBV28 and TRBJ1-2; D possibly corresponds to TRBD1 (5 bases). Germline values: CDR1 MDHEN, CDR2 SYDVKM. The CDR3 covers 12 residues. The V and J ends lost 5 bases and 7 bases respectively, with 11 bases between them. The CDR3: CASSVRVAGYTF. Here the CDR3 DNA reads TGTGCCAGCAGTGTCAGGGTGGCTGGCTACACCTTC.

The CDR3 DNA is TGTGCCAGCAGCCCCCGGACAGGGGTGGGAGAAGCTTTCTTT. Its protein product is CASSPRTGVGEAFF. J is TRBJ1-1 and V is TRBV9; 9 nucleotides align to TRBD1. The CDR3 runs 14 residues. Unmatched junction bases numbered 9, after V lost 4 bases and J lost 8 bases. CDR1 SGDLS and CDR2 YYNGEE come from the germline V gene.